The 22 T cell receptor beta chains below were found in one sample sequenced in a study of OX40 agonist ivuxolimab in advanced cancers. The table came from immunoSEQ multiplex PCR; TCRdb's copy has only in-frame clones and leaves some out. The sample has tens of thousands of clones; 85% to 90% are singletons. This specimen was CD4+ or CD8+ T cells sorted from blood, taken in a trial of the OX40 agonist ivuxolimab. These receptors all stem from an adult with an advanced solid tumor such as melanoma, head and neck, liver or kidney cancer.

J is TRBJ1-4 and V is TRBV28; 7 nucleotides match TRBD1. V was clipped by 4 bases and J by 1 base; unmatched bases: 0. The germline V gene encodes CDR1 MDHEN and CDR2 SYDVKM. This CDR3 is 14 amino acids long. In nucleotides, the CDR3 is TGTGCCAGCAGTTCAGGGGGAACTAATGAAAAACTGTTTTTT. It codes for CASSSGGTNEKLFF.

V is TRBV5-1 and J is TRBJ2-3; 7 bases are shared with TRBD2. Germline V gives CDR1 SGHRS, CDR2 YFSETQ. Trimming took 4 bases from V and 6 from J; bases not matched to a gene: 8. The CDR3 is made up of 14 amino acids. The CDR3 DNA follows: TGCGCCAGCAGCCCCAGCGGGGTCCGGGATACGCAGTATTTT. The encoded protein is CASSPSGVRDTQYF.

The CDR3 coding sequence is TGTGCCAGCAGTTTTAGCGGGGGGCGGCAAGAGACCCAGTACTTC. It yields the protein CASSFSGGRQETQYF. The rearrangement uses TRBV2 and TRBJ2-5; 10 positions match TRBD2. CDR1 SNHLY and CDR2 FYNNEI come from the germline V gene. V lost 5 bases, J lost 2 bases, and 5 bases stayed unmatched. This CDR3 is built from 15 residues.

The chain couples TRBV5-6 to TRBJ2-5; TRBD1 matches 8 bases. The V gene end was trimmed by 4 bases and the J gene end by 4 bases; junction bases not matched to a gene: 3. Germline assignment: CDR1 SGHDT and CDR2 YYEEEE. CDR3 length: 13 amino acids. This CDR3 reads CASSVTGGETQYF. DNA for the CDR3: TGTGCCAGCAGCGTAACAGGGGGAGAGACCCAGTACTTC.

The CDR3 here is CATSRGLTDYGYTF. CDR3 sequence (DNA): TGTGCCACCAGCAGAGGGTTGACGGACTATGGCTACACCTTC. The V call is TRBV15, the J call TRBJ1-2; unclear D gene. Deletions cut 1 base from V and 3 bases from J, with 9 bases between. The CDR3 covers 14 residues. CDR1 is LNHNV and CDR2 is YYDKDF in the germline V gene (reference sequence). The full variable domain, in which reference TRBV15 and TRBJ1-2 provide the parts outside the CDR3, is DAMVIQNPRYQVTQFGKPVTLSCSQTLNHNVMYWYQQKSSQAPKLLFHYYDKDFNNEADTPDNFQSRRPNTSFCFLDIRSPGLGDTAMYLCATSRGLTDYGYTFGSGTRLTVV.

In its sample, this clone was seen a few times. The rearrangement links TRBV19 to TRBJ1-1; 7 positions match TRBD1. J gave up 5 bases and V 2 bases, and 5 bases lay outside the gene matches. Germline values: CDR1 LNHDA, CDR2 SQIVND (reference sequence). The CDR3 contains 14 residues. This CDR3 is CASSIRGRDTEAFF. The CDR3 nucleotides are TGTGCCAGTAGTATAAGGGGGCGCGATACTGAAGCTTTCTTT. Combining the CDR3 with reference TRBV19 and TRBJ1-1 gives the whole variable domain DGGITQSPKYLFRKEGQNVTLSCEQNLNHDAMYWYRQDPGQGLRLIYYSQIVNDFQKGDIAEGYSVSREKKESFPLTVTSAQKNPTAFYLCASSIRGRDTEAFFGQGTRLTVV.

The gene calls are TRBV25-1 and TRBJ1-1, with D uncertain. V was pared by 4 bases and J by 1 base, with 13 bases between. This CDR3 comprises 15 residues. CDR1 and CDR2 (germline): MGHDK, SYGVNS. CDR3 DNA: TGTGCCAGCAGTGTTCACGGACTACCGAACACTGAAGCTTTCTTT. Protein: CASSVHGLPNTEAFF.

V gene TRBV18 combines with J gene TRBJ2-5; D gene uncertain. Trimming took 0 bases from V and 5 from J, leaving 7 bases between them. Germline assignment: CDR1 KGHSH and CDR2 LQKENI. This CDR3 region has 13 residues. CDR3: CASSPPYLETQYF. The CDR3 nucleotides read TGTGCCAGCTCACCACCGTATTTGGAGACCCAGTACTTC.

This chain connects TRBV5-6 to TRBJ2-5; TRBD1 aligns across 9 bases. V lost 4 bases to trimming and J lost 7 bases; unmatched junction nucleotides: 5. In germline, CDR1 is SGHDT, CDR2 YYEEEE. This CDR3 spans 13 amino acids. The CDR3 DNA follows: TGTGCCAGCAGCAGGGACAGGGAGACGACCCAGTACTTC. Translating gives CASSRDRETTQYF.

This CDR3 is CASSLSGSSYNEQFF. CDR3 sequence (DNA): TGCGCCAGCAGCTTAAGCGGAAGCTCCTACAATGAGCAGTTCTTC. V gene TRBV5-1 combines with J gene TRBJ2-1, with D maybe TRBD2 (5 bases). Germline V gives CDR1 SGHRS, CDR2 YFSETQ. Trimming pared 2 bases from V and 0 bases from J, leaving 9 bases between. This CDR3 has 15 residues.

In this sample, this clone turned up a few times. This rearrangement joins TRBV30 to TRBJ1-5, with D hard to call. CDR3 size: 10 residues. Per germline, CDR1 GTSNPN and CDR2 SVGIG (reference sequence). V lost 2 bases and J 6 bases, leaving 2 bases between the germline ends. In DNA form, the CDR3 reads TGTGCCTGGAGTTGTCAGCCCCAGCATTTT. The encoded protein is CAWSCQPQHF.

The V call is TRBV5-1, the J call TRBJ2-5; TRBD2 matches at 15 bases. Losses at the gene ends were 4 bases for V and 5 bases for J; bases not matched to a gene: 3. The CDR3 sequence is 15 residues long. The germline gives CDR1 SGHRS, CDR2 YFSETQ. CDR3 amino acids: CASSAGTSGGETQYF. CDR3 nucleotide sequence: TGCGCCAGCAGCGCTGGGACTAGCGGGGGGGAGACCCAGTACTTC.

The chain joins TRBV9 to TRBJ1-1, with a weak D call TRBD1 (5 bases). Germline lookup yields CDR1 SGDLS and CDR2 YYNGEE. V was pared by 0 bases and J by 4 bases, with 13 bases between. The CDR3 length is 15 residues. The CDR3 DNA is TGTGCCAGCAGCGTAGACGAGGGGTTGAGCACTGAAGCTTTCTTT. Encoded protein: CASSVDEGLSTEAFF.

V and J are TRBV7-9 and TRBJ1-2; a weak D match, TRBD1 (5 bases). The V end was cut by 5 bases, the J end by 4 bases, with 11 bases between. In germline, CDR1 is SEHNR, CDR2 FQNEAQ (reference sequence). CDR3 length equals 13 residues. In DNA, the CDR3 is TGTGCCAGCAGCCGGGACCGAAGCTATGGCTACACCTTC. Translating gives CASSRDRSYGYTF.

The gene calls are TRBV7-3 and TRBJ2-5; no firm D call. CDR3 size: 14 residues. Germline CDR1 and CDR2: SGHTA and FQGTGA. With 2 bases removed from V and 5 bases from J, the gap between germline ends came to 12 bases. CDR3 sequence reads: CASSLRGPQETQYF. The CDR3 region has the DNA TGTGCCAGCAGCTTACGAGGACCCCAGGAGACCCAGTACTTC.

The rearrangement joins TRBV5-1 to TRBJ2-7, with TRBD2 as a possible D gene (6 bases). The CDR3 totals 14 residues. The V gene's germline CDR1 is SGHRS and CDR2 YFSETQ. The V end lost 3 bases, the J end lost 4 bases, and 14 bases lay between the germline ends. The DNA of the CDR3 is TGCGCCAGCAGCTGGGCCGGGACTGAGTACGAGCAGTACTTC. Translation gives CASSWAGTEYEQYF.

Sample share makes this clone medium-sized. The chain recombines TRBV6-5 with TRBJ1-2; TRBD1 matches at 7 bases. CDR3 length: 16 residues. V lost 0 bases and J lost 8; bases outside the gene matches: 12. Germline V gives CDR1 MNHEY, CDR2 SVGAGI. CDR3 amino acids: CASSYSTLGQGGGYTF. The CDR3 DNA is TGTGCCAGCAGTTACTCCACACTAGGGCAGGGGGGCGGCTACACCTTC.

The V call is TRBV11-2, the J call TRBJ2-5; 9 nucleotides agree with TRBD2. Germline trimming cut 2 bases from V and 5 bases from J; bases unmatched to any gene: 15. CDR3 length: 18 amino acids. CDR1 is SGHAT, CDR2 FQNNGV, per germline. CDR3 DNA sequence: TGTGCCAGCAGCTTAAGGTTCAGGAGACTAGCGGCCCTCGAGACCCAGTACTTC. It encodes CASSLRFRRLAALETQYF.

Regarding this clone: The sample carries other DNA sequences with the same CDR3. CDR3 sequence (DNA): TGTGCCAGTAGCACCCAGGGGAATCAGCCCCAGCATTTT. This encodes CASSTQGNQPQHF. This chain uses TRBV19 with TRBJ1-5, with D perhaps matching TRBD1 (6 bases). CDR1 and CDR2 from the germline V gene are LNHDA and SQIVND (reference sequence). This CDR3 is 13 amino acids long. Trimming left V 6 bases short and J 4 bases short, with 10 bases between. The full variable domain, rest sourced from reference TRBV19 and TRBJ1-5, is DGGITQSPKYLFRKEGQNVTLSCEQNLNHDAMYWYRQDPGQGLRLIYYSQIVNDFQKGDIAEGYSVSREKKESFPLTVTSAQKNPTAFYLCASSTQGNQPQHFGDGTRLSIL.

The CDR3 DNA reads as TGTGCCATCAGGGGGGAGGGGGTTGAAGCTTTCTTT. Translated: CAIRGEGVEAFF. The V and J genes are TRBV10-3 and TRBJ1-1, with a possible D match to TRBD1 (6 bases). Germline V CDR1 and CDR2: ENHRY, SYGVKD. The CDR3 runs 12 residues. Trimming cost V 6 bases and J 7 bases, with 12 bases left between them.

The chain links TRBV7-6 to TRBJ2-1; perhaps D is TRBD1 or TRBD2 (5 bases each). Germline CDR1 SGHVS, CDR2 FNYEAQ. The CDR3 totals 14 residues. V lost 2 bases and J 4 bases, leaving 9 bases between the germline ends. CDR3 sequence reads: CASSLRGVYNEQFF. The CDR3 DNA reads TGTGCCAGCAGCTTAAGGGGAGTTTACAATGAGCAGTTCTTC.

CDR3 sequence: CSVLSSGRGTDTQYF. Written as DNA, the CDR3 is TGCAGCGTGTTATCTAGCGGGAGGGGCACAGATACGCAGTATTTT. J is TRBJ2-3 and V is TRBV29-1; 12 bases are shared with TRBD2. Germline CDR1 SQVTM, CDR2 ANQGSEA. After removal of 6 bases from V and 1 base from J, the junction contained 5 bases not matched to a gene. This CDR3 region has 15 residues.